These 28 T cell receptor beta chains were all obtained from the same sample, sequenced in a study of T cell responses to AZD1222 COVID-19 vaccine. Repertoires were generated with immunoSEQ multiplex PCR, while TCRdb's copy carries only in-frame clones and drops some. The table has about 150,000 clones, approximately 90% seen once. The sequenced sample was peripheral blood, obtained on day 0 of AZD1222 vaccination. These receptors all stem from an adult in good health.

This chain connects TRBV18 to TRBJ2-7; a weak D match, TRBD1 (6 bases). V was cut by 3 bases and J by 2 bases, with 17 bases left in between. Germline loops: CDR1 KGHSH, CDR2 LQKENI. This CDR3 has 16 residues. CDR3 residues: CASSPSYRTDPYEQYF. The DNA for the CDR3 is TGTGCCAGCTCACCCAGTTATAGGACAGACCCCTACGAGCAGTACTTC.

The CDR3 DNA is TGTGCCAGCAGCGTAGGGGCGGCCGCCCAAGAGACCCAGTACTTC. It translates to CASSVGAAAQETQYF. The chain joins TRBV9 to TRBJ2-5; D remains unclear. The length of the CDR3 is 15 residues. V lost 0 bases to trimming and J lost 1 base, with 10 bases between them. Looked up from germline, CDR1 is SGDLS and CDR2 is YYNGEE.

The rearrangement joins TRBV5-4 to TRBJ2-5; possible D gene TRBD2, 6 bases. Germline CDR1 is SGHNT and CDR2 is YYREEE (reference sequence). V lost 4 bases to trimming and J lost 3 bases, with 7 bases between them. The CDR3 spans 12 residues. The CDR3 is CASSPGEETQYF. The CDR3 DNA reads TGTGCCAGCAGCCCGGGGGAAGAGACCCAGTACTTC.

The J gene is TRBJ1-1, the V gene TRBV4-1, with TRBD1 identical over 10 bases. CDR1 is MGHRA, CDR2 YSYEKL, per germline. The CDR3 has 16 amino acids. V was pared by 3 bases and J by 4 bases, with 8 bases of the junction left unmatched. The CDR3 DNA reads as TGCGCCAGCAGCCAGGGAGAGACAGGGGGCTTCACTGAAGCTTTCTTT. This codes for CASSQGETGGFTEAFF.

This chain uses TRBV5-6 with TRBJ2-2; D is unresolved. The V end lost 4 bases, the J end lost 7 bases, and 8 bases lay between the germline ends. Germline V gene data show CDR1 as SGHDT and CDR2 as YYEEEE. This CDR3 spans 12 amino acids. This CDR3 reads CASSRLGGELFF. The DNA of the CDR3 is TGTGCCAGCAGCCGGCTCGGCGGGGAGCTGTTTTTT.

V usage is TRBV2 and J usage is TRBJ1-2; 8 nucleotides align to TRBD1. Germline V gene sequence: CDR1 SNHLY, CDR2 FYNNEI. V lost 4 bases and J lost 6; bases outside the gene matches: 10. The CDR3 has 15 amino acids. The CDR3 region is CASSVRGQGEDGYTF. The DNA for the CDR3 is TGTGCCAGCAGTGTCCGCGGACAGGGAGAAGATGGCTACACCTTC.

There are a few counts of this clone. The genes are TRBV7-2 and TRBJ1-5; D unresolved. The V end lost 5 bases, the J end lost 4 bases, and 12 bases lay between the germline ends. Germline V gene data show CDR1 as SGHTA and CDR2 as FQGNSA. This CDR3 is built from 14 residues. The CDR3 nucleotides read TGTGCCAGCAGCCCGAGTATAGCTAATCAGCCCCAGCATTTT. Translation: CASSPSIANQPQHF. The full variable domain, rest sourced from reference TRBV7-2 and TRBJ1-5, is GAGVSQSPSNKVTEKGKDVELRCDPISGHTALYWYRQSLGQGLEFLIYFQGNSAPDKSGLPSDRFSAERTGGSVSTLTIQRTQQEDSAVYLCASSPSIANQPQHFGDGTRLSIL.

The CDR3 region is CAYQASTQYF. The CDR3 bases are TGCGCTTATCAGGCCTCTACGCAGTATTTT. This rearrangement joins TRBV10-1 to TRBJ2-3, with D uncertain. Germline CDR1 and CDR2: WNHNN and SYGVQD (reference sequence). There are 10 residues in the CDR3.

This chain uses TRBV15 with TRBJ2-7; the D is unclear. CDR1 LNHNV and CDR2 YYDKDF come from the germline V gene (reference sequence). CDR3 length: 15 amino acids. The ends were cut back, 4 bases at V and 3 bases at J, with 16 bases in the middle. The CDR3 region has the DNA TGTGCCACCAGCAAAGGTGCACCTTGGATCTACGAGCAGTACTTC. This codes for CATSKGAPWIYEQYF.

V is TRBV18 and J is TRBJ1-1; D gene uncertain. Germline CDR1 reads KGHSH; CDR2 reads LQKENI. The CDR3 has 13 amino acids. With 2 bases removed from V and 3 bases from J, the gap between germline ends came to 7 bases. The CDR3 region is CASSPGWDTEAFF. The DNA of the CDR3 is TGTGCCAGCTCACCAGGGTGGGACACTGAAGCTTTCTTT.

This clone was found once. This chain uses TRBV30 with TRBJ1-2; 9 nucleotides line up with TRBD1. CDR1 and CDR2 (germline): GTSNPN, SVGIG (reference sequence). The V and J ends lost 4 bases and 4 bases, in that order; junction bases with no gene match: 10. This CDR3 region has 15 residues. The CDR3, as DNA: TGTGCCTGGAAAACCCGGGACAGGGCTTCCTATGGCTACACCTTC. Protein: CAWKTRDRASYGYTF.

The chain recombines TRBV7-3 with TRBJ2-2, with D possibly matching TRBD1 (5 bases). CDR1 and CDR2 from the germline V gene are SGHTA and FQGTGA. This CDR3 region has 15 residues. Trimming took off 3 bases at V and 5 bases at J, with 13 bases between the two ends. The DNA for the CDR3 is TGTGCCAGCAGCTTGGGGCCGCCCCCAACCGGGGAGCTGTTTTTT. This translates into CASSLGPPPTGELFF.

The V and J genes are TRBV7-8 and TRBJ1-2; possibly TRBD1 for D (5 bases). This CDR3 contains 13 residues. Germline V gene lookup returns CDR1 SGHVS and CDR2 FQNEAQ. The V gene lost 1 base and the J gene lost 8 bases, with 11 bases spanning the gap. In nucleotides, the CDR3 is TGTGCCAGCAGCTTAGGGGGCGCAGGGGGCTACACCTTC. Protein sequence: CASSLGGAGGYTF.

This rearrangement joins TRBV5-6 to TRBJ2-6; TRBD1 agrees at 8 bases. V was clipped by 3 bases and J by 0 bases; unmatched bases: 8. Germline V gene lookup returns CDR1 SGHDT and CDR2 YYEEEE. The CDR3 loop spans 18 amino acids. Written as DNA, the CDR3 is TGTGCCAGCAGCTCTCGGGACAGGCCGTCCTCTGGGGCCAACGTCCTGACTTTC. This encodes CASSSRDRPSSGANVLTF.

The V and J genes are TRBV7-2 and TRBJ1-2; tentatively, D is TRBD1 (6 bases). Trimming took off 1 base at V and 1 base at J, with 10 bases between the two ends. Germline CDR1 and CDR2: SGHTA and FQGNSA. This CDR3 comprises 15 residues. DNA of the CDR3: TGTGCCAGCAGCTTAGAACAGGGAATTAACTATGGCTACACCTTC. Residues: CASSLEQGINYGYTF.

The CDR3 DNA reads TGCAGCGTGCGGACGGGAAATAATGAAAAACTGTTTTTT. Amino acid sequence: CSVRTGNNEKLFF. The chain links TRBV29-1 to TRBJ1-4; D is unclear. Trimming took 6 bases from V and 4 from J, leaving 12 bases between them. In germline, CDR1 is SQVTM, CDR2 ANQGSEA. The CDR3 contains 13 residues.

V and J are TRBV5-4 and TRBJ1-1; tentative D call: TRBD1 (6 bases). V was cut by 4 bases and J by 0 bases, with 16 bases left in between. CDR1 is SGHNT, CDR2 YYREEE, per germline (reference sequence). The CDR3 runs to 16 residues. The CDR3 sequence is CASSPTGGPLNTEAFF. The CDR3 nucleotides are TGTGCCAGCAGCCCCACGGGGGGCCCTTTGAACACTGAAGCTTTCTTT.

This chain joins TRBV18 and TRBJ2-7, with D uncertain. Deletions cut 5 bases from V and 3 bases from J, with 5 bases between. Germline values: CDR1 KGHSH, CDR2 LQKENI. This CDR3 is 11 amino acids long. The CDR3 DNA is TGTGCCAGCTCATCCGTCTACGAGCAGTACTTC. Amino acid sequence: CASSSVYEQYF.

The CDR3: CASADTNTEAFF. CDR3 DNA sequence: TGTGCCAGTGCCGACACGAACACTGAAGCTTTCTTT. J is TRBJ1-1 and V is TRBV19; D remains ambiguous. This CDR3 is built from 12 residues. Per the germline V gene, CDR1 is LNHDA and CDR2 is SQIVND (reference sequence). V lost 8 bases to trimming and J lost 1 base, with 8 bases between them.

The chain recombines TRBV5-1 with TRBJ2-7; no firm D call. V dropped 1 base and J dropped 3 bases, with 5 bases sitting between them. The CDR3 covers 12 residues. The germline gives CDR1 SGHRS, CDR2 YFSETQ. The CDR3 loop is CASSLKGYEQYF. The CDR3 DNA sequence: TGCGCCAGCAGCTTGAAGGGCTACGAGCAGTACTTC.

The chain links TRBV5-4 to TRBJ2-2; 8 bases fit TRBD2. With V trimmed by 3 bases and J by 5 bases, 12 bases remained unmatched. The germline CDR1 and CDR2 sequences are SGHNT and YYREEE (reference sequence). CDR3 size: 17 residues. CDR3 amino acids: CASSSRAGGLGTGELFF. The DNA for the CDR3 is TGTGCCAGCAGCTCCCGGGCGGGGGGCCTTGGGACCGGGGAGCTGTTTTTT.

The chain carries TRBV2 and TRBJ1-4; D perhaps matches TRBD1 (5 bases). Germline lookup yields CDR1 SNHLY and CDR2 FYNNEI. Trimming took 1 base from V and 3 from J, leaving 9 bases between them. The CDR3 consists of 15 residues. CDR3 nucleotide sequence: TGTGCCAGCAGTGAAGACAGGTACCCTAATGAAAAACTGTTTTTT. Protein product: CASSEDRYPNEKLFF.

The rearrangement uses TRBV4-3 and TRBJ2-7; D remains unclear. Germline lookup yields CDR1 LGHNA and CDR2 YSLEER. The V end lost 1 base, the J end lost 3 bases, and 7 bases lay between the germline ends. There are 13 residues in the CDR3. DNA for the CDR3: TGCGCCAGCAGCCAAGTAAGAGGCTACGAGCAGTACTTC. Protein: CASSQVRGYEQYF.

The chain has TRBV11-2 and TRBJ2-3; no firm D call. This CDR3 has 13 residues. Per the germline V gene, CDR1 is SGHAT and CDR2 is FQNNGV. V was trimmed by 3 bases and J by 0 bases, leaving 4 bases between them. The CDR3 loop is CASSLRSTDTQYF. CDR3 nucleotide sequence: TGTGCCAGCAGCTTGCGCAGCACAGATACGCAGTATTTT.

This chain links TRBV6-1 with TRBJ1-5; TRBD1 might be the D (6 bases). Germline values: CDR1 MNHNS, CDR2 SASEGT. The CDR3 has 18 residues. V gave up 0 bases and J gave up 1 base, with 16 bases separating them. The CDR3 spells CASSEAVAGARSNQPQHF. The DNA of the CDR3 is TGTGCCAGCAGTGAAGCGGTGGCGGGGGCCAGGAGCAATCAGCCCCAGCATTTT.

The rearrangement links TRBV6-5 to TRBJ1-2; D remains ambiguous. There are 13 residues in the CDR3. Per the germline V gene, CDR1 is MNHEY and CDR2 is SVGAGI. V lost 0 bases and J 4 bases, leaving 6 bases between the germline ends. The CDR3 loop is CASSYSEVYGYTF. The CDR3 DNA reads TGTGCCAGCAGTTACTCAGAAGTCTATGGCTACACCTTC.

The V and J genes are TRBV21-1 and TRBJ1-2. TRBV21-1 is noted as a pseudogene. The CDR3 loop spans 16 amino acids. The CDR3 spells CASSKEGGRTRYGYTF. CDR3 bases: TGTGCCAGCAGCAAAGAGGGGGGACGGACAAGATATGGCTACACCTTC.

The count of this clone is one. This rearrangement joins TRBV27 to TRBJ2-1; tentatively, D is TRBD1 or TRBD2 (5 bases each). Deletions cut 6 bases from V and 3 bases from J, with 15 bases between. The CDR3 spans 15 residues. CDR1 and CDR2 (germline): MNHEY, SMNVEV (reference sequence). CDR3 nucleotide sequence: TGTGCCAGCAGCCCACCGGGGCAAATCTACAATGAGCAGTTCTTC. As protein: CASSPPGQIYNEQFF.